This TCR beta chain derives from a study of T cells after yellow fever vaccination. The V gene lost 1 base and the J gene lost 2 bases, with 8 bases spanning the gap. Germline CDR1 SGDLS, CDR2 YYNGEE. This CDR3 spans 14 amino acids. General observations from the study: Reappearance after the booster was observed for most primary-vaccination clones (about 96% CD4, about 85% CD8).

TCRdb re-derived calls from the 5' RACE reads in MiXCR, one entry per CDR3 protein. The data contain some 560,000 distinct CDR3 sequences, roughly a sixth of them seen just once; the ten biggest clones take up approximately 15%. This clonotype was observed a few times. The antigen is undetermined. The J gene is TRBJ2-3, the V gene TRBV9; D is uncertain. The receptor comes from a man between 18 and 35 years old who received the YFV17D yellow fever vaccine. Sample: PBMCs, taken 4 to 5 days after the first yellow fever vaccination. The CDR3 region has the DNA TGTGCCAGCAGCGTAACCGACCCCACAGATACGCAGTATTTT. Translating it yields CASSVTDPTDTQYF.